The 14 T cell receptor beta chains given below trace back to one sample, sequenced in a study of blood T cell repertoires in COVID-19. Sequencing used immunoSEQ multiplex PCR; TCRdb keeps in-frame clones, though not all of them. Of tens of thousands of clones in the sample, roughly 87% were seen once. The sequenced sample was peripheral blood. These receptors all come from a man between 60 and 75 years old with active COVID-19.

This chain links TRBV6-5 with TRBJ2-1; 12 bases are a match to TRBD2. Trimming at V came to 6 bases and at J to 4 bases, leaving 4 bases not matched to a gene. The CDR3 is made up of 15 amino acids. Germline V CDR1 and CDR2: MNHEY, SVGAGI. CDR3 sequence (DNA): TGTGCCAGCAGCCTAGCGGGAGGGGAGTACAATGAGCAGTTCTTC. Translated: CASSLAGGEYNEQFF.

The chain links TRBV5-4 to TRBJ2-5; D is possibly TRBD2 (7 bases). CDR1 SGHNT and CDR2 YYREEE come from the germline V gene (reference sequence). The germline V and J ends were trimmed by 2 bases and 2 bases, with 10 bases remaining between them. The CDR3 consists of 14 residues. CDR3 coding DNA: TGTGCCAGCAGCTTAAGGGGGGGACAAGAGACCCAGTACTTC. Protein product: CASSLRGGQETQYF.

The J gene is TRBJ2-5, the V gene TRBV5-1; D might be TRBD2 (5 bases). Per germline, CDR1 SGHRS and CDR2 YFSETQ. Between the trimmed V and J ends, which lost 0 bases and 2 bases, there was a span of 11 bases. CDR3 size: 15 residues. The CDR3 DNA follows: TGCGCCAGCAGCTTGGAAGGGAGAGGACAAGAGACCCAGTACTTC. It encodes CASSLEGRGQETQYF.

The chain has TRBV5-1 and TRBJ2-5, with 10 bases matching TRBD2. V lost 2 bases to trimming and J lost 7 bases; unmatched junction nucleotides: 8. The length of the CDR3 is 15 residues. Germline values: CDR1 SGHRS, CDR2 YFSETQ. The DNA for the CDR3 is TGCGCCAGCAGCTTCGGGACTAGCGCACCTCCGACCCAGTACTTC. This encodes CASSFGTSAPPTQYF.

The chain employs TRBV7-8 and TRBJ2-1; D unclear. Trimming stripped 1 base from V and 1 base from J, with 8 bases between. This CDR3 has 15 residues. The germline V gene has CDR1 SGHVS and CDR2 FQNEAQ. CDR3 coding DNA: TGTGCCAGCAGCTTAGTGTCTAGTTCCTACAATGAGCAGTTCTTC. Translated: CASSLVSSSYNEQFF.

The chain combines TRBV7-2 with TRBJ1-1; D is undetermined. Per the germline V gene, CDR1 is SGHTA and CDR2 is FQGNSA. The CDR3 covers 14 residues. V was pared by 5 bases and J by 1 base, with 11 bases between. The CDR3 sequence is CASSPDIKNTEAFF. In DNA, the CDR3 is TGTGCCAGCAGCCCCGACATTAAGAACACTGAAGCTTTCTTT.

V usage is TRBV10-1 and J usage is TRBJ2-7, with 7 bases matching TRBD2. Trimming at V came to 4 bases and at J to 2 bases, leaving 23 bases not matched to a gene. The CDR3 has 20 amino acids. Germline V gene sequence: CDR1 WNHNN, CDR2 SYGVQD (reference sequence). CDR3 region: CASSVLKSGDNIKCTYEQYF. CDR3 bases: TGCGCCAGCAGTGTTTTGAAGAGCGGGGATAACATAAAATGCACCTACGAGCAGTACTTC.

This chain connects TRBV16 to TRBJ1-2, with TRBD1 matching over 7 bases. Germline-derived CDR1 and CDR2 are KGHSY and FQNENV. The V segment lost 0 bases and the J segment 8 bases; nucleotides outside the gene matches: 9. This CDR3 has 15 residues. Here the CDR3 DNA reads TGTGCCAGCAGCCAATCCCCGGACAGGCATTTCGGCTACACCTTC. This gives the protein CASSQSPDRHFGYTF.

The V call is TRBV6-5, the J call TRBJ2-1; 9 nucleotides line up with TRBD2. Trimming removed 6 bases from V and 1 base from J; junction bases left unmatched: 4. The CDR3 extends over 15 amino acids. Per germline, CDR1 MNHEY and CDR2 SVGAGI. CDR3 protein: CASRSLAGSYNEQFF. The CDR3 DNA follows: TGTGCCAGCAGATCTCTAGCGGGGTCCTACAATGAGCAGTTCTTC.

This chain links TRBV6-2 or TRBV6-3 with TRBJ2-1; possible D gene TRBD1, 6 bases. This CDR3 is 15 amino acids long. V lost 6 bases and J 4 bases, leaving 16 bases between the germline ends. Germline CDR1 is MNHEY and CDR2 is SVGEGT. The CDR3 sequence is CASSPQGWNYNEQFF. As DNA, the CDR3 is TGTGCCAGCAGCCCACAGGGTTGGAATTACAATGAGCAGTTCTTC.

The rearrangement links TRBV6-5 to TRBJ2-1; 11 bases map to TRBD2. Germline V gene lookup returns CDR1 MNHEY and CDR2 SVGAGI. J was trimmed by 5 bases and V by 8 bases; bases with no gene match: 8. The CDR3 has 15 residues. In nucleotides, the CDR3 is TGTGCCAGCGGCTACTCGGGACTAGCGGACAATGAGCAGTTCTTC. Translating it yields CASGYSGLADNEQFF.

This clone was counted a single time. The chain links TRBV14 to TRBJ2-1, with a tentative D call TRBD1 (5 bases). V lost 1 base and J lost 6, with 13 bases in between. Germline V lookup: CDR1 SGHDN, CDR2 FVKESK. This CDR3 has 15 residues. CDR3 residues: CASSQVFAGSNEQFF. The CDR3 DNA sequence: TGTGCCAGCAGCCAAGTGTTCGCAGGGTCCAATGAGCAGTTCTTC.

The chain joins TRBV12-5 to TRBJ1-4, with 7 bases lining up with TRBD1. J lost 10 bases, V lost 7 bases, and 15 bases had no gene match. There are 15 residues in the CDR3. The germline V gene encodes CDR1 LGHNT and CDR2 FRNRAP. In DNA form, the CDR3 reads TGTGCTAGTGCCTTAATAGGGGGCGCTGGGGGAAAACTGTTTTTT. Its protein product is CASALIGGAGGKLFF.

The V and J genes are TRBV24-1 and TRBJ1-5; D gene uncertain. Per germline, CDR1 KGHDR and CDR2 SFDVKD. The germline V and J ends were trimmed by 9 bases and 3 bases, with 11 bases remaining between them. This CDR3 has 13 residues. CDR3 DNA sequence: TGTGCCACCGCGGGCCAATACAATCAGCCCCAGCATTTT. It specifies CATAGQYNQPQHF.